A selection of T cell receptor beta chains follows, all from one sample in a study of cytomegalovirus exposure and HLA in healthy donors. Using immunoSEQ multiplex PCR, the repertoire was profiled, and TCRdb retains in-frame clones only, with some absent. This sample has 65,000 to 70,000 clones; 85% to 90% occur once, and the top ten carry 9% to 13%. The specimen was PBMCs. Receptors originate from a woman aged 25 to 39 in good health and CMV-seropositive. Each CDR3 is given with its conserved first and last residue. The D gene is left open where the match is weak. The listing skips clone size in some rows; elsewhere it reads once, few, many or a size class.

J gene: TRBJ2-5; D gene: NA; V gene: TRBV21-1; clone size: NA; CDR3 DNA: TGTGCCAGCAGCAAAGGGGGGGGACTAGCGGGAGAGACCCAGTACTTC; CDR3 protein: CASSKGGGLAGETQYF
J gene: TRBJ2-7; D gene: NA; V gene: TRBV23-1; clone size: NA; CDR3 DNA: TGCGCCAGCACTTTTCGTTACTTC; CDR3 protein: CASTFRYF
J gene: TRBJ1-5; D gene: NA; V gene: TRBV29-1; clone size: once; CDR3 DNA: TGCAGCGCTTCGACATCTCAGGGGCCAAGCCAAGGGCATCAGCCCCAGCATTTT; CDR3 protein: CSASTSQGPSQGHQPQHF
J gene: TRBJ2-1; D gene: TRBD2; V gene: TRBV7-6; clone size: once; CDR3 DNA: TGTGCCAGCAGCCTACTAGCGGAGAGCTCCTACAATGAGCAGTTCTTC; CDR3 protein: CASSLLAESSYNEQFF
J gene: TRBJ1-6; D gene: NA; V gene: TRBV10-1; clone size: NA; CDR3 DNA: TGCGCCAGCAGGCTTGACAGGCCTAATTCACCCCTCCACTTT; CDR3 protein: CASRLDRPNSPLHF
J gene: TRBJ1-3; D gene: NA; V gene: TRBV6-5; clone size: NA; CDR3 DNA: TGTGCCAGCAGTTACACAGGGAGATCTGGAAACACCATATATTTT; CDR3 protein: CASSYTGRSGNTIYF
J gene: TRBJ2-2; D gene: NA; V gene: TRBV5-4; clone size: NA; CDR3 DNA: TGTGCCAGCAGCTTTGGAGAGACCGGGGAGCTGTTTTTT; CDR3 protein: CASSFGETGELFF
J gene: TRBJ1-1; D gene: NA; V gene: TRBV30; clone size: NA; CDR3 DNA: TGTGCCTGGAGATCACAGGGCGGTACTGAAGCTTTCTTT; CDR3 protein: CAWRSQGGTEAFF
J gene: TRBJ2-5; D gene: NA; V gene: TRBV11-2; clone size: NA; CDR3 DNA: TGTGCCAGCAGCTTAAATTACAGGGAAGAGACCCAGTACTTC; CDR3 protein: CASSLNYREETQYF
J gene: TRBJ2-7; D gene: NA; V gene: TRBV27; clone size: NA; CDR3 DNA: TGTGCCAGCAGTTTAAAACAGTCCTACGAGCAGTACTTC; CDR3 protein: CASSLKQSYEQYF
J gene: TRBJ1-1; D gene: NA; V gene: TRBV9; clone size: NA; CDR3 DNA: TGTGCCAGCAGCGTAGGAACAGCGAACACTGAAGCTTTCTTT; CDR3 protein: CASSVGTANTEAFF